The 20 T cell receptor beta chains reported below all come from one sample, sequenced in a study (dated by TCRdb to the mid-2010s). Cells that were CD4+CD25+CD127-/low were isolated as Tregs. Library construction relied on 5' RACE. These reads were obtained on an Illumina MiSeq. TCRdb applied fastp at Q25 and MiXCR to the public reads, then kept only in-frame beta chains. Identical CDR3 protein sequences are pooled into one entry, listed with their most common genes and DNA. The sample records tens of thousands of distinct CDR3 sequences, approximately 26% of which are singletons. The ten largest clonotypes hold approximately 2.2% of the sample. Sequencing was done on a sample of tumor-infiltrating Tregs sorted from the breast tumor. Receptor source: a female donor with breast cancer.

In its sample, this clonotype was seen many times. The chain couples TRBV9 to TRBJ1-1, with D uncertain. V shed 3 bases and J shed 1 base, with 7 bases lying between them. From germline, CDR1 is SGDLS and CDR2 YYNGEE. The CDR3 runs 13 residues. The DNA of the CDR3 is TGTGCCAGCAGCGAGACCCCGAACACTGAAGCTTTCTTT. Translated: CASSETPNTEAFF.

CDR3 sequence (DNA): TGCGCCAGCAGCTTTGGACTGGATGAGCAGTTCTTC. Translating it yields CASSFGLDEQFF. The chain carries TRBV5-1 and TRBJ2-1; D possibly corresponds to TRBD2 (5 bases). The V gene lost 2 bases and the J gene lost 8 bases, with 8 bases spanning the gap. The CDR3 is 12 residues long. Germline V gene lookup returns CDR1 SGHRS and CDR2 YFSETQ.

The J gene is TRBJ2-2, the V gene TRBV7-3; D unresolved. The CDR3 is 14 residues long. The V gene lost 6 bases and the J gene lost 0 bases, with 8 bases spanning the gap. Germline V gene data show CDR1 as SGHTA and CDR2 as FQGTGA. The CDR3: CASRSGPNTGELFF. CDR3 nucleotides: TGTGCCAGCAGATCCGGACCGAACACCGGGGAGCTGTTTTTT.

This clonotype appeared many times. This chain links TRBV4-2 with TRBJ1-1; D gene uncertain. Germline V gene lookup returns CDR1 LGHNA and CDR2 YNFKEQ. V was pared by 0 bases and J by 0 bases, with 14 bases between. The CDR3 runs to 17 residues. CDR3 amino acids: CASSQELRMAVNTEAFF. CDR3 sequence (DNA): TGTGCCAGCAGCCAAGAATTAAGAATGGCGGTGAACACTGAAGCTTTCTTT.

The V call is TRBV6-2 or TRBV6-3, the J call TRBJ2-3, with 7 bases that match TRBD1. The CDR3 consists of 15 residues. Germline V gene sequence: CDR1 MNHEY, CDR2 SVGEGT. V was pared by 6 bases and J by 2 bases, with 8 bases of the junction left unmatched. The CDR3 is CASSPNRGFTDTQYF. For the CDR3, the DNA is TGTGCCAGCAGCCCCAACAGGGGTTTCACAGATACGCAGTATTTT.

This clonotype was observed at least ten times. The V call is TRBV15, the J call TRBJ1-2; no definite D call. Trimming stripped 0 bases from V and 5 bases from J, with 4 bases between. Germline assignment: CDR1 LNHNV and CDR2 YYDKDF (reference sequence). The CDR3 sequence is 12 residues long. CDR3 region: CATSRDMYGYTF. CDR3 bases: TGTGCCACCAGCAGAGATATGTATGGCTACACCTTC.

The sample holds a few counts of this clonotype. The chain carries TRBV6-5 and TRBJ2-2; 8 positions match TRBD1. The CDR3 covers 15 residues. Germline lookup yields CDR1 MNHEY and CDR2 SVGAGI. The junction had 6 bases not matched to a gene; V was cut back by 6 bases and J by 3 bases. CDR3 protein: CASRTGTGYTGELFF. CDR3 DNA: TGTGCCAGCAGAACCGGGACAGGCTACACCGGGGAGCTGTTTTTT.

This clonotype was detected a few times. The gene calls are TRBV5-6 and TRBJ1-2; TRBD1 matches at 8 bases. Trimming at V came to 1 base and at J to 4 bases, leaving 9 bases not matched to a gene. Germline V gene sequence: CDR1 SGHDT, CDR2 YYEEEE. The CDR3 is 16 residues long. In DNA, the CDR3 is TGTGCCAGCAGCTTGTTCGGACAGGGAGTCATCTATGGCTACACCTTC. It specifies CASSLFGQGVIYGYTF.

The chain carries TRBV7-2 and TRBJ2-7, with D tentatively TRBD2 (5 bases). The V end lost 6 bases, the J end lost 3 bases, and 18 bases lay between the germline ends. Germline CDR1 SGHTA, CDR2 FQGNSA. The CDR3 runs to 15 residues. This chain's CDR3 is CASSASGAEGYEQYF. The CDR3 nucleotides are TGTGCCAGCAGTGCCAGCGGCGCTGAGGGCTACGAGCAGTACTTC.

This clonotype was observed at least ten times. The chain couples TRBV5-1 to TRBJ1-1, with no clear D. Germline values: CDR1 SGHRS, CDR2 YFSETQ. The CDR3 length is 15 residues. V was pared by 5 bases and J by 1 base, with 15 bases between. CDR3 DNA: TGCGCCAGCAGGGTCTCGGGCCGGTGGAACACTGAAGCTTTCTTT. Translation gives CASRVSGRWNTEAFF.

This clonotype was counted at least ten times. The V gene is TRBV29-1, the J gene TRBJ2-3; D may match TRBD1 or TRBD2 (5 bases each). CDR1 SQVTM and CDR2 ANQGSEA come from the germline V gene. The CDR3 spans 18 residues. Trimming took 0 bases from V and 4 from J, leaving 23 bases between them. Here the CDR3 DNA reads TGCAGCGTTGAAGATGGGGGACGGAGCACTACTTGGGCAGATACGCAGTATTTT. It yields the protein CSVEDGGRSTTWADTQYF.

A few counts support this clonotype. The rearrangement uses TRBV6-1 and TRBJ1-1, with 7 bases lining up with TRBD1. The V segment lost 2 bases and the J segment 10 bases; nucleotides outside the gene matches: 10. The CDR3 consists of 14 residues. Germline CDR1 is MNHNS and CDR2 is SASEGT. The CDR3 here is CASSERQGRRGAFF. CDR3 sequence (DNA): TGTGCCAGCAGTGAAAGACAGGGCCGCCGGGGAGCTTTCTTT.

The chain joins TRBV7-2 to TRBJ1-5; 11 nucleotides agree with TRBD1. This CDR3 region has 16 residues. Trimming at V came to 1 base and at J to 6 bases, leaving 5 bases not matched to a gene. CDR1 and CDR2 (germline): SGHTA, FQGNSA. CDR3 in amino acids: CASSLGGQGDLQPQHF. CDR3 sequence (DNA): TGTGCCAGCAGCTTAGGGGGACAGGGGGATCTTCAGCCCCAGCATTTT.

The chain recombines TRBV4-1 with TRBJ2-2; D not certain. The CDR3 covers 13 residues. Trimming pared 1 base from V and 7 bases from J, leaving 7 bases between. CDR1 is MGHRA, CDR2 YSYEKL, per germline. For the CDR3, the DNA is TGCGCCAGCAGCCAAGTCTCGGGCGGGGAGCTGTTTTTT. It is translated as CASSQVSGGELFF.

In its sample, this clonotype was seen a few times. The CDR3 spells CASLGSWALRGTQYF. CDR3 DNA sequence: TGTGCCAGTCTTGGCTCCTGGGCACTTCGGGGTACGCAGTATTTT. The rearrangement joins TRBV6-1 to TRBJ2-3; D is perhaps TRBD2 (5 bases). This CDR3 spans 15 amino acids. Looked up from germline, CDR1 is MNHNS and CDR2 is SASEGT. The germline V and J ends were trimmed by 9 bases and 8 bases, with 24 bases remaining between them.

This clonotype came up many times. CDR3 nucleotide sequence: TGTGCCATCAGTGCCTCCGGGGCCGGGGGAACTGAAGCTTTCTTT. It codes for CAISASGAGGTEAFF. The V call is TRBV10-3, the J call TRBJ1-1; a possible D gene is TRBD1 (5 bases). Trimming removed 4 bases at V and 5 bases at J, with 17 bases between. The CDR3 sequence is 15 residues long. Per the germline V gene, CDR1 is ENHRY and CDR2 is SYGVKD.

This clonotype showed up many times. The chain is built from TRBV20-1 and TRBJ1-6; D is perhaps TRBD1 (5 bases). The CDR3 is made up of 12 amino acids. The germline V gene has CDR1 DFQATT and CDR2 SNEGSKA (reference sequence). Trimming cost V 2 bases and J 8 bases, with 7 bases left between them. CDR3 amino acids: CSARTGDSPLHF. Here the CDR3 DNA reads TGCAGTGCTAGAACGGGGGATTCACCCCTCCACTTT.

In this sample, this clonotype turned up a few times. The V call is TRBV12-3 or TRBV12-4, the J call TRBJ2-7; D gene unclear. The V gene lost 6 bases and the J gene lost 2 bases, with 11 bases spanning the gap. The CDR3 loop spans 13 amino acids. CDR3 loop: CASSLTHPYEQYF. The CDR3 DNA reads as TGTGCCAGCAGCCTAACCCATCCCTACGAGCAGTACTTC.

This clonotype was seen many times. V is TRBV5-1 and J is TRBJ2-5; D unresolved. The germline V and J ends were trimmed by 0 bases and 5 bases, with 11 bases remaining between them. The CDR3 contains 14 residues. Germline V gene lookup returns CDR1 SGHRS and CDR2 YFSETQ. In nucleotides, the CDR3 is TGCGCCAGCAGCTTGGTGGATAGTATGGAGACCCAGTACTTC. Translating gives CASSLVDSMETQYF. Complete variable domain (other parts from reference TRBV5-1 and TRBJ2-5): KAGVTQTPRYLIKTRGQQVTLSCSPISGHRSVSWYQQTPGQGLQFLFEYFSETQRNKGNFPGRFSGRQFSNSRSEMNVSTLELGDSALYLCASSLVDSMETQYFGPGTRLLVL.

The chain has TRBV5-1 and TRBJ1-2; D is unresolved. The germline gives CDR1 SGHRS, CDR2 YFSETQ. The ends were cut back, 5 bases at V and 7 bases at J, with 15 bases in the middle. This CDR3 has 13 residues. The CDR3 nucleotides read TGCGCCAGCAGGCAGGTCGACAATGCTGGCTACACCTTC. Its translation: CASRQVDNAGYTF.